Included here is one T cell receptor (beta chain) sequence, with context. Germline-derived CDR1 and CDR2 are MGHDK and SYGVNS. CDR3 length: 14 amino acids. V shed 3 bases and J 7 bases; nucleotides not matched to a gene: 6. Living in 24 US areas, the participants were between 18 and 89 years of age. Grouping used clinical history reported by participants in a survey and questionnaire. The entry originates in a study of blood T cell repertoires in COVID-19. Across the whole study: The United States, Italy and Spain supplied acute and convalescent COVID-19 samples. PBMCs, B-cell-depleted T cells, or T cells were the source of the cDNA or gDNA that made up the material.

Assay: immunoSEQ multiplex PCR; the TCRdb copy retains only in-frame clones and omits some. Seen here are roughly 300,000 clones, approximately 92% observed once, and the top ten hold around 18%. The chain joins TRBV25-1 to TRBJ2-3, with 8 bases fitting TRBD1. The sequence was collected from a woman in her thirties who had recovered from COVID-19. Sequencing was carried out using PBMCs or T cells enriched from blood (not recorded which). The CDR3 region is CASSDPQGANTQYF. The CDR3 DNA reads as TGTGCCAGCAGTGACCCCCAGGGGGCTAATACGCAGTATTTT.